This passage covers 3 T cell receptor beta chains from one sample sequenced in a study of identical twins. From the 5' RACE reads, TCRdb called clonotypes with MiXCR, one entry per CDR3 protein. The repertoire holds about 150,000 distinct CDR3 sequences, with 3% to 4% as singletons. The sequenced sample was memory T cells sorted from blood. All receptors come from a man aged 18 to 35 in good health.

This clonotype was seen ten or more times. The rearrangement links TRBV6-2 or TRBV6-3 to TRBJ2-1; D not resolved. Germline CDR1 reads MNHEY; CDR2 reads SVGEGT. The CDR3 totals 15 residues. Trimming took 6 bases from V and 8 from J, leaving 20 bases between them. The CDR3 is CASSPTLLWRDEQFF. In nucleotides, the CDR3 is TGTGCCAGCAGCCCGACCCTACTGTGGAGAGATGAGCAGTTCTTC.

This chain uses TRBV7-9 with TRBJ2-4; D is uncertain. CDR1 and CDR2 (germline): SEHNR, FQNEAQ (reference sequence). The CDR3 covers 14 residues. V gave up 3 bases and J gave up 6 bases, with 12 bases separating them. The CDR3 coding sequence is TGTGCCAGCAGCTTTAGGACCCCCGGAAACATTCAGTACTTC. Translation gives CASSFRTPGNIQYF. The variable domain in full, with the rest retrieved from reference TRBV7-9 and TRBJ2-4, is DTGVSQNPRHKITKRGQNVTFRCDPISEHNRLYWYRQTLGQGPEFLTYFQNEAQLEKSRLLSDRFSAERPKGSFSTLEIQRTEQGDSAMYLCASSFRTPGNIQYFGAGTRLSVL.

This clonotype has a count of ten or more. The genes are TRBV24-1 and TRBJ2-7, with D unclear. The germline V gene encodes CDR1 KGHDR and CDR2 SFDVKD. This CDR3 has 12 residues. The V and J ends lost 1 base and 6 bases respectively, with 6 bases between them. This chain's CDR3 is CATSDFGFEQYF. The DNA of the CDR3 is TGTGCCACCAGTGATTTCGGTTTCGAGCAGTACTTC.